This entry describes one T cell receptor (beta chain). This entry comes from a study of low-dose radiotherapy and immunotherapy resistance in tumors. Looking at the study overall: Cohort 1 was given 0.5 Gy fractions every 2 weeks, 6.5 Gy in total.

The CDR3 sequence is 16 residues long. Time point in this sample: after trial treatment. The treatment here: LDRT plus nivolumab, ipilimumab, low-dose cyclophosphamide and aspirin (RACIN trial). Covering alpha and beta chains, TRAV- and TRBV-specific primers were used for the first-strand cDNA. TCR amplification involved 20 to 25 PCR cycles with a constant-region primer and V-primer adapter. The isolated mRNA underwent amplification through in vitro transcription. One entry per CDR3 protein, called by TCRdb with MiXCR from the reads. This sample yields about 100,000 distinct CDR3 sequences, of which under 25% are seen a single time; about 4% belongs to the top ten.

This receptor was identified in a male donor with prostate cancer. Sequencing used PBMCs, obtained after low-dose radiotherapy plus immunotherapy. V gene TRBV21-1 combines with J gene TRBJ2-2; TRBD2, the table's D call, was not compared with the DNA. TRBV21-1 is a pseudogene. The CDR3 DNA reads TGTGCCAGCGAGTCCGGGGCTAGCCAAAACACCGGGGAGCTGTTTTTT. Its translation: CASESGASQNTGELFF.